This T cell receptor (beta chain) originates from a study of blood T cells in healthy people across ages. With 5 bases removed from V and 2 bases from J, the gap between germline ends came to 10 bases. Per the germline V gene, CDR1 is SNHLY and CDR2 is FYNNEI. CDR3 length: 14 amino acids. This clonotype has more than one count but fewer than ten. A second about 7 to 11 cycle PCR used barcoded and J-beta primers. TCRdb re-called the 5' RACE reads with MiXCR, one entry per CDR3 protein. The sample includes some 710,000 distinct CDR3 sequences, about 20% of them seen just once. This receptor was taken from a man aged 65 to 79 in good health. The chain joins TRBV2 to TRBJ2-4; possibly TRBD1 for D (6 bases). Input material: blood. The DNA for the CDR3 is TGTGCCAGCAGTCCGAGGGGGACCAAAAACATTCAGTACTTC. Protein: CASSPRGTKNIQYF.